Below, 7 T cell receptor beta chains from the same sample are listed, as sequenced in a study of identical twins. TCRdb reprocessed the 5' RACE reads with MiXCR, giving one entry per CDR3 protein. The sample contains under 350,000 distinct CDR3 sequences, roughly 8.6% of which appear only once. These records were also assigned to another study, of yellow fever vaccine responses in identical twins.

Material: CD8+ T cells sorted from blood. The receptor source for this set is a woman between 18 and 29 years old in good health.

This clonotype was detected many times. The chain has TRBV7-9 and TRBJ2-3, with TRBD2 identical over 10 bases. The CDR3 is made up of 16 amino acids. CDR1 is SEHNR, CDR2 FQNEAQ, per germline (reference sequence). The ends lost 3 bases at V and 4 bases at J; junction bases unmatched: 7. CDR3 nucleotides: TGTGCCAGCAGCTTCCCGCTAGCGGGAGACCCAGATACGCAGTATTTT. Translating it yields CASSFPLAGDPDTQYF.

This rearrangement joins TRBV12-3 or TRBV12-4 to TRBJ2-6; weak D call: TRBD2 (5 bases). Trimming shortened V by 7 bases and J by 4 bases, and 17 bases separated the two germline ends. The CDR3 contains 16 residues. CDR3 residues: CASTEGGVSGANVLTF. The CDR3 bases are TGTGCCAGCACCGAGGGTGGGGTGTCGGGGGCCAACGTCCTGACTTTC.

This clonotype showed up many times. The V gene is TRBV28, the J gene TRBJ2-1; a weak D match, TRBD1 (6 bases). The V gene lost 6 bases and the J gene lost 0 bases, with 9 bases spanning the gap. The length of the CDR3 is 14 residues. Germline values: CDR1 MDHEN, CDR2 SYDVKM. CDR3 region: CASRGAGSYNEQFF. The CDR3 bases are TGTGCCAGCAGGGGGGCAGGCTCCTACAATGAGCAGTTCTTC.

The chain couples TRBV20-1 to TRBJ1-1; the D gene is possibly TRBD1 (5 bases). In germline, CDR1 is DFQATT, CDR2 SNEGSKA (reference sequence). V lost 2 bases and J lost 4, with 14 bases in between. The CDR3 covers 14 residues. CDR3 in DNA: TGCAGTGCTAGACAGGTACTTGGGGGCACTGAAGCTTTCTTT. Its translation: CSARQVLGGTEAFF.

The chain employs TRBV6-1 and TRBJ2-1; D tentatively reads TRBD1 or TRBD2 (5 bases each). The germline CDR1 and CDR2 sequences are MNHNS and SASEGT. The CDR3 is 15 amino acids. The V and J ends lost 7 bases and 3 bases respectively, with 16 bases between them. The CDR3 reads CASKTGTELYNEQFF. CDR3 DNA: TGTGCCAGCAAGACCGGGACGGAACTCTACAATGAGCAGTTCTTC.

V is TRBV12-3 or TRBV12-4 and J is TRBJ2-1; 12 positions match TRBD2. CDR3 length: 14 amino acids. The trim removed 5 bases at V and 9 bases at J, leaving 5 bases unmatched. CDR3 loop: CASSRLAGEIEQFF. CDR3 bases: TGTGCCAGCAGTCGACTAGCGGGAGAGATTGAGCAGTTCTTC.

V gene TRBV7-2 combines with J gene TRBJ2-5, with D perhaps TRBD1 (5 bases). The CDR3 extends over 15 amino acids. Per the germline V gene, CDR1 is SGHTA and CDR2 is FQGNSA. V lost 4 bases and J lost 1, with 13 bases in between. The CDR3 region is CASSYPVDTQETQYF. CDR3 nucleotides: TGTGCCAGCAGCTACCCCGTGGACACCCAAGAGACCCAGTACTTC.